A selection of T cell receptor beta chains follows, all from one sample in a study of persistence of HIV-infected CD4 T cells. Antigen specificity for these receptors is unknown. Clones were sequenced by immunoSEQ multiplex PCR, and TCRdb holds only the in-frame ones, with some missing. The sample consists of roughly 9,200 clones, approximately 81% of them appearing once. The input for sequencing was CD4+ T cells sorted from PBMCs after approximately 19-hour stimulation, taken from a patient who received antiretroviral therapy. The receptors were sampled from an adult woman with HIV who was CMV-seropositive. Each CDR3 is given with its conserved first and last residue. Fields, in order: clone size, J gene, D gene, V gene, CDR3 protein, CDR3 DNA. D genes are given only for firm matches. Clone size, where shown, is once, few, many, or a class for clones that have expanded.

- | TRBJ1-6 | TRBD1 | TRBV15 | CATSTGGYEGSPLHF | TGTGCCACCAGCACAGGGGGTTATGAAGGTTCACCCCTCCACTTT
- | TRBJ2-2 | TRBD2 | TRBV27 | CASCTGTSGTGELFF | TGTGCCAGCTGCACCGGGACTAGCGGCACCGGGGAGCTGTTTTTT
- | TRBJ2-5 | TRBD1 | TRBV24-1 | CATSDSRGPGETQYF | TGTGCCACCAGTGACAGCAGGGGGCCTGGGGAGACCCAGTACTTC
few | TRBJ2-2 | TRBD1 | TRBV7-9 | CASSSWTGRAGELFF | TGTGCCAGCAGCTCCTGGACAGGGCGGGCCGGGGAGCTGTTTTTT
- | TRBJ1-5 | - | TRBV4-1 | CASSQDRGSHQPQHF | TGCGCCAGCAGCCAAGATAGGGGATCGCATCAGCCCCAGCATTTT
- | TRBJ1-1 | - | TRBV11-3 | CASRSVGGNTEAFF | TGTGCCAGCAGGTCCGTGGGGGGGAACACTGAAGCTTTCTTT
few | TRBJ1-2 | TRBD1 | TRBV5-6 | CASSWGRQGAGYTF | TGTGCCAGCAGCTGGGGCCGACAGGGGGCCGGCTACACCTTC
- | TRBJ1-1 | TRBD1 | TRBV5-1 | CASSKLGTANTEAFF | TGCGCCAGCAGCAAGCTCGGGACAGCGAACACTGAAGCTTTCTTT
- | TRBJ2-3 | TRBD1 | TRBV5-1 | CASSLGGQGSTDTQYF | TGCGCCAGCAGCTTGGGTGGACAGGGAAGTACAGATACGCAGTATTTT
- | TRBJ2-2 | - | TRBV6-5 | CASSTRALDPGELFF | TGTGCCAGCAGCACCCGGGCCCTGGACCCCGGGGAGCTGTTTTTT
- | TRBJ1-2 | - | TRBV10-3 | CAISEQTNYGYTF | TGTGCCATCAGTGAACAGACTAACTATGGCTACACCTTC
- | TRBJ2-3 | TRBD2 | TRBV15 | CATSRDSGGDTQYF | TGTGCCACCAGCAGAGATAGCGGGGGGGATACGCAGTATTTT
few | TRBJ2-3 | TRBD1 | TRBV7-8 | CASSWGTGGTDTQYF | TGTGCCAGCAGCTGGGGGACAGGGGGGACAGATACGCAGTATTTT
- | TRBJ1-2 | - | TRBV19 | CASKSGPTARIEGYTF | TGTGCCAGTAAGTCAGGACCGACCGCTAGGATCGAGGGCTACACCTTC
once | TRBJ2-7 | TRBD2 | TRBV5-6 | CASSQRLAGRYEQYF | TGTGCCAGCAGCCAGAGACTAGCGGGACGCTACGAGCAGTACTTC
- | TRBJ1-1 | - | TRBV13 | CASSLGPQGAEAFF | TGTGCCAGCAGCTTAGGCCCGCAGGGAGCTGAAGCTTTCTTT
- | TRBJ1-4 | - | TRBV18 | CASSPLRESGNEKLFF | TGTGCCAGCTCACCATTGAGGGAATCGGGTAATGAAAAACTGTTTTTT
- | TRBJ2-5 | - | TRBV7-8 | CASSLVEWRETQYF | TGTGCCAGCAGCTTAGTGGAGTGGCGGGAGACCCAGTACTTC
- | TRBJ2-5 | TRBD1 | TRBV5-1 | CASSLQGARETQYF | TGCGCCAGCAGCTTACAGGGGGCAAGGGAGACCCAGTACTTC
- | TRBJ1-1 | TRBD1 | TRBV10-3 | CAISSSGTGAAEAFF | TGTGCCATCAGTTCCTCCGGGACAGGGGCGGCTGAAGCTTTCTTT
- | TRBJ2-5 | - | TRBV30 | CAWSLGLQGTQYF | TGTGCCTGGAGCCTGGGACTCCAGGGGACCCAGTACTTC
- | TRBJ1-4 | - | TRBV6-5 | CASRSPNNEKLFF | TGTGCCAGCCGCTCACCGAATAATGAAAAACTGTTTTTT
- | TRBJ1-1 | - | TRBV9 | CASSQGGAKGGAEAFF | TGTGCCAGCAGCCAGGGCGGGGCCAAAGGAGGTGCTGAAGCTTTCTTT
- | TRBJ2-6 | - | TRBV5-1 | CASSQGSGANVLTF | TGCGCCAGCAGCCAGGGATCTGGGGCCAACGTCCTGACTTTC
- | TRBJ1-5 | - | TRBV18 | CASGEHSNQPQHF | TGTGCCAGCGGAGAACATAGCAATCAGCCCCAGCATTTT
- | TRBJ2-2 | TRBD1 | TRBV30 | CAWSTGTVNTGELFF | TGTGCCTGGAGTACCGGGACAGTGAACACCGGGGAGCTGTTTTTT